The clone carrying this T cell receptor beta chain has just a few counts. Followed longitudinally, the Seattle patients had been enrolled during active infection. The sample is drawn from a study of blood T cell repertoires in COVID-19. Whole-study context: Both acute and convalescent COVID-19 samples were obtained from the United States, Italy and Spain. PBMCs, B-cell-depleted T cells, or T cells provided the cDNA or gDNA that made up the material.

Original methodology: Amplified reference gene primers provided the basis for estimating nucleated cell counts. Using immunoSEQ multiplex PCR, the repertoire was profiled, and TCRdb retains in-frame clones only, with some absent. The V and J calls and clone size are taken from that table; D and trimming were inferred from the DNA. The sample lists more than 200,000 clones; around 84% were seen once. The clonotype comes from a man between 50 and 59 years old with COVID-19, enrolled during active disease. The material sequenced was peripheral blood.

The CDR3 region has the DNA TGTGCCAGCAGTTACTCGAAACCGGAGAACTATGGCTACACCTTC. Its protein product is CASSYSKPENYGYTF. This sequence joins TRBV6-5 and TRBJ1-2; D is ambiguous. With 0 bases removed from V and 2 bases from J, the gap between germline ends came to 10 bases. Germline-derived CDR1 and CDR2 are MNHEY and SVGAGI. CDR3 size: 15 residues.